These 12 T cell receptor beta chains were all obtained from the same sample, sequenced in a study of cytomegalovirus exposure and HLA in healthy donors (dated by TCRdb to 2016 to 2017). Preparation of the library involved the immunoSEQ multiplex PCR assay. For the multiplex PCR, a mixture combining 60 forward primers for TCR Vbeta segments and 13 reverse primers for TCR Jbeta segments was used. TCRdb provides this immuneACCESS table in a form limited to in-frame rearrangements. Some clones are lacking; in checked studies, under half of them reflect an unresolved V gene, and why the rest are absent is not known. For this sample the table gives 150,000 to 200,000 clones, of which approximately 80% were detected only once. 1.4% of the sample is held by the ten biggest clonotypes. The sample taken for sequencing was PBMCs. The receptors here all came from a male donor in good health and CMV-seronegative.

This chain links TRBV18 with TRBJ2-1; the match to TRBD2 covers 12 bases. Germline loops: CDR1 KGHSH, CDR2 LQKENI. Losses at the gene ends were 3 bases for V and 9 bases for J; bases not matched to a gene: 6. The CDR3 length is 15 residues. CDR3 sequence reads: CASSPTSGRFGEQFF. The CDR3 bases are TGTGCCAGCTCACCGACTAGCGGGAGATTTGGTGAGCAGTTCTTC.

As regards this clone: This same CDR3 is encoded by further DNA sequences in the sample. The gene calls are TRBV11-2 and TRBJ2-1; TRBD2 agrees at 10 bases. J was trimmed by 0 bases and V by 1 base; bases with no gene match: 3. Germline CDR1 and CDR2: SGHAT and FQNNGV. The CDR3 extends over 17 amino acids. The CDR3 here is CASSLGAGGPSYNEQFF. CDR3 coding DNA: TGTGCCAGCAGCTTAGGAGCGGGGGGGCCCTCCTACAATGAGCAGTTCTTC.

The rearrangement links TRBV6-6 to TRBJ1-2; D might be TRBD1 (5 bases). Looked up from germline, CDR1 is MNHNY and CDR2 is SVGAGI (reference sequence). The CDR3 spans 14 residues. Trimming cost V 5 bases and J 6 bases, with 16 bases left between them. The CDR3 loop reads CASSPRGVGNGYTF. As DNA, the CDR3 is TGTGCCAGCAGTCCCCGGGGGGTGGGGAATGGCTACACCTTC.

In this sample, this clone turned up a few times. V is TRBV11-2 and J is TRBJ1-1, with unresolved D. V lost 2 bases to trimming and J lost 0 bases, with 10 bases between them. The CDR3 sequence is 15 residues long. The germline V gene encodes CDR1 SGHAT and CDR2 FQNNGV. CDR3 sequence (DNA): TGTGCCAGCAGCTTAAGGAGGCTGTTGAACACTGAAGCTTTCTTT. Translation: CASSLRRLLNTEAFF.

The chain combines TRBV10-3 with TRBJ2-5, with TRBD2 matching 7 bases. After removal of 7 bases from V and 2 bases from J, the junction contained 7 bases not matched to a gene. This CDR3 comprises 14 residues. Germline CDR1 ENHRY, CDR2 SYGVKD. The CDR3 protein is CAIKSTGGQETQYF. DNA of the CDR3: TGTGCCATCAAGTCGACGGGGGGACAAGAGACCCAGTACTTC.

The chain joins TRBV28 to TRBJ1-1; 8 nucleotides agree with TRBD1. Germline CDR1 and CDR2: MDHEN and SYDVKM. There are 15 residues in the CDR3. J was trimmed by 3 bases and V by 5 bases; bases with no gene match: 8. The CDR3 loop is CASSPYRGTDTEAFF. The CDR3 nucleotides are TGTGCCAGCAGTCCTTACAGGGGGACGGACACTGAAGCTTTCTTT.

Note on this clone: At one end, the junction sequence differs from germline, possibly due to a read error. The same CDR3 is also encoded by other DNA sequences in this sample. CDR3 protein: CATTGTYNSPPHF. CDR3 sequence (DNA): TGTGCCACCACAGGGACCTATAATTCCCCCCCCCACTTT. The chain recombines TRBV11-2 with TRBJ1-6; the D gene is possibly TRBD1 (6 bases). The CDR3 covers 13 residues. Germline V CDR1 and CDR2: SGHAT, FQNNGV.

Details on this clone: Germline is not matched at one junction end, which may reflect a read error. V gene TRBV29-1 combines with J gene TRBJ1-1; D is possibly TRBD1 (6 bases). The CDR3 contains 12 residues. Germline-derived CDR1 and CDR2 are SQVTM and ANQGSEA. The CDR3 is CSAEEVTGEAFF. CDR3 in DNA: TGCAGCGCTGAAGAGGTGACAGGTGAAGCTTTCTTT.

CDR3: CASYTAGEPNTEAFF. In nucleotides, the CDR3 is TGTGCCAGTTACACGGCGGGGGAACCGAACACTGAAGCTTTCTTT. The chain recombines TRBV19 with TRBJ1-1; D is perhaps TRBD1 (5 bases). The CDR3 extends over 15 amino acids. V was trimmed by 8 bases and J by 1 base, leaving 17 bases between them. The germline V gene has CDR1 LNHDA and CDR2 SQIVND (reference sequence).

The chain joins TRBV7-2 to TRBJ2-7, with 8 bases matching TRBD2. The CDR3 covers 14 residues. Germline values: CDR1 SGHTA, CDR2 FQGNSA. V dropped 5 bases and J dropped 6; count of bases not matched to a gene: 9. Here the CDR3 reads CASSQTREAPEQYF. In DNA, the CDR3 is TGTGCCAGCAGCCAGACGCGGGAGGCTCCCGAGCAGTACTTC.

DNA for the CDR3: TGTGCCAGCAGTTTGAGGGGGACAGGGATTGGAGACACTGAAGCTTTCTTT. Translating gives CASSLRGTGIGDTEAFF. The chain carries TRBV27 and TRBJ1-1; 9 nucleotides line up with TRBD1. The CDR3 covers 17 residues. Trimming cost V 3 bases and J 3 bases; bases outside gene matches: 11. From germline, CDR1 is MNHEY and CDR2 SMNVEV (reference sequence).

The rearrangement links TRBV7-9 to TRBJ1-1; no definite D call. The CDR3 loop spans 13 amino acids. Germline V gives CDR1 SEHNR, CDR2 FQNEAQ (reference sequence). The V end was cut by 5 bases, the J end by 8 bases, with 15 bases between. CDR3 protein: CASSLVGGSEAFF. The CDR3 coding sequence is TGTGCCAGCAGCCTCGTGGGTGGGAGCGAAGCTTTCTTT. The full variable domain, with the rest looked up from reference TRBV7-9 and TRBJ1-1, is DTGVSQNPRHKITKRGQNVTFRCDPISEHNRLYWYRQTLGQGPEFLTYFQNEAQLEKSRLLSDRFSAERPKGSFSTLEIQRTEQGDSAMYLCASSLVGGSEAFFGQGTRLTVV.